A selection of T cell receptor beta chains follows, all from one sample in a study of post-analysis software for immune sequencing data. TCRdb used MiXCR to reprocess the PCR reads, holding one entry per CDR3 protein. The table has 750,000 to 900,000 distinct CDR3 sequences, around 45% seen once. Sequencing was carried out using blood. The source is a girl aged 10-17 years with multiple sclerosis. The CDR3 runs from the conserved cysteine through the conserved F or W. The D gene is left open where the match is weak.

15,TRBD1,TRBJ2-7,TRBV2,CASSVLGTADYEQYF
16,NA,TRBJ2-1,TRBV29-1,CSVPYWPPKSYNEQFF
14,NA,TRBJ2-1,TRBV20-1,CSARESFGNNEQFF
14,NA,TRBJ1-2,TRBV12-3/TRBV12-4,CASSLVGQGHGCTF
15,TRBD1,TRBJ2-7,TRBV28,CASSLAGQGGDEQYF
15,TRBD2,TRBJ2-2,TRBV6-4,CASQDQAGATGELFF
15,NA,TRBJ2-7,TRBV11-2,CASSLDELAPYEQYF
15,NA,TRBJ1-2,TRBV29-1,CRPPPCQRTNYGYTF
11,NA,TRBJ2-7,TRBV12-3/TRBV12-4,CANRLSYEQYF
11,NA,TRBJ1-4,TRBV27,CASSLNEKLFF
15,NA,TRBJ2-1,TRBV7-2,CASSLLASSYNEQFF
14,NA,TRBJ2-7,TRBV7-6,CASSPSSPADEQYF
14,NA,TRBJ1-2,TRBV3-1,CASSFTQGKYGYTF
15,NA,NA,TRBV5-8,CASSSRGLDGQTQFF
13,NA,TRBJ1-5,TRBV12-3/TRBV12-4,CASSTGYNQPQHF
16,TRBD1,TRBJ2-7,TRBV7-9,CASSGSNRDRVYEQYF
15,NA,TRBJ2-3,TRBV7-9,CASSVDGTYTDTQYF
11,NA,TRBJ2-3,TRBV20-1,CVAPGMDTQYF
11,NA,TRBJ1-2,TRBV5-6,CASSYVRGYTF
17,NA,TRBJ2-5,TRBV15,CATSRDLAVGGQETQYF
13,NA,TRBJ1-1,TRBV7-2,CASSPGAGIEAFF
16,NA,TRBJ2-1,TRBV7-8,CASSLDGVASYNEQFF
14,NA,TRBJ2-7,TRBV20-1,CSARDVTSTYEQYF
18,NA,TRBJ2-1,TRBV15,CATSRGTRQVSRSDEQFF
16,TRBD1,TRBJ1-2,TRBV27,CASKGTGALRNYGYTF
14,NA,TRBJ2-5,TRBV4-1,CASSRETIQETQYF
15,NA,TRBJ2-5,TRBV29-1,CSVVKGGGTGETQYF
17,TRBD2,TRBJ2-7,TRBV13,CASSLGLPSGRAWEQYF